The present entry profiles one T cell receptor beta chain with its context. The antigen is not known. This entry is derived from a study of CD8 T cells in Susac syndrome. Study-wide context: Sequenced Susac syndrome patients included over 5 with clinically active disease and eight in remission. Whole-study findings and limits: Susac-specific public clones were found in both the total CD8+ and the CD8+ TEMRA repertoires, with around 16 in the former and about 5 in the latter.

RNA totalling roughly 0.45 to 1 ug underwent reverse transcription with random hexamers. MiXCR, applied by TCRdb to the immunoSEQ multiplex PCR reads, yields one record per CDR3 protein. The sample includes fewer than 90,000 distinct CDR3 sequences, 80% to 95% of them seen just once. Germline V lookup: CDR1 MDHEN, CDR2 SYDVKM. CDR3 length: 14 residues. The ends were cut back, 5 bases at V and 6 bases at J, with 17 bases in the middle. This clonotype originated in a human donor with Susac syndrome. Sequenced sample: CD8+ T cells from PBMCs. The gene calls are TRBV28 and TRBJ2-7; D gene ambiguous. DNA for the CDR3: TGTGCCAGCAGTACCAGTAGGCCCTGGCGCGAGCAGTACTTC. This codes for CASSTSRPWREQYF.